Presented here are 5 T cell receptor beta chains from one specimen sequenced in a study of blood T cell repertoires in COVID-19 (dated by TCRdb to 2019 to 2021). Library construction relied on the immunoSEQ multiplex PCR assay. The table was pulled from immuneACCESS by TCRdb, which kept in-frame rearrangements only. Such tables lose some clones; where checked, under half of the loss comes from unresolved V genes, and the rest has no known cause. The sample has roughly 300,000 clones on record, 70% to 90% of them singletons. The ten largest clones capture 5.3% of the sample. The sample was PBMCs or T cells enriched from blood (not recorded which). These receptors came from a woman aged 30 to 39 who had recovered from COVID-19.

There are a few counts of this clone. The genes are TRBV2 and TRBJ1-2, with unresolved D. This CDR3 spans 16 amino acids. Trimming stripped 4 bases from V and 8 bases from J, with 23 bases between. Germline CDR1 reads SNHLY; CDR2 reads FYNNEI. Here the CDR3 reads CASSAFTTASTGGYTF. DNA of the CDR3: TGTGCCAGCAGTGCTTTTACTACAGCCAGCACGGGAGGCTACACCTTC.

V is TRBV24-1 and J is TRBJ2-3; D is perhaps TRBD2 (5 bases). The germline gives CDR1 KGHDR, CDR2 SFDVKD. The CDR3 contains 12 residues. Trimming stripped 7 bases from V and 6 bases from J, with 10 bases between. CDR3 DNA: TGTGCCACCAGCGGGGTACCGGATACGCAGTATTTT. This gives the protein CATSGVPDTQYF.

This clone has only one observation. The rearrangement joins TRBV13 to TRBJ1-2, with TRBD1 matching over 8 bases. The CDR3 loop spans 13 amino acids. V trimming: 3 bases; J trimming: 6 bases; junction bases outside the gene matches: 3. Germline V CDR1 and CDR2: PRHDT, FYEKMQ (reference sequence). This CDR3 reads CASSFDRGDGYTF. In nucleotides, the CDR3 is TGTGCCAGCAGCTTCGACAGGGGCGATGGCTACACCTTC.

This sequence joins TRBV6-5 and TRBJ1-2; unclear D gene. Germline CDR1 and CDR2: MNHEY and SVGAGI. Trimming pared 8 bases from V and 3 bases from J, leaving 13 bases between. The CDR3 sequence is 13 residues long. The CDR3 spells CASQADRDYGYTF. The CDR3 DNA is TGTGCCAGCCAGGCAGATCGTGACTATGGCTACACCTTC.

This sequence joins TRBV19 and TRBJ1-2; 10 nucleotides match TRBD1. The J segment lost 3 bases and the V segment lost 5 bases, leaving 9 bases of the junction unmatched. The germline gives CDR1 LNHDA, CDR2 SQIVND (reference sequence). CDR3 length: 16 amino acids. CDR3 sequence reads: CASSPRQGARYYGYTF. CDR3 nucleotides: TGTGCCAGTAGTCCTCGACAGGGGGCGCGCTACTATGGCTACACCTTC.